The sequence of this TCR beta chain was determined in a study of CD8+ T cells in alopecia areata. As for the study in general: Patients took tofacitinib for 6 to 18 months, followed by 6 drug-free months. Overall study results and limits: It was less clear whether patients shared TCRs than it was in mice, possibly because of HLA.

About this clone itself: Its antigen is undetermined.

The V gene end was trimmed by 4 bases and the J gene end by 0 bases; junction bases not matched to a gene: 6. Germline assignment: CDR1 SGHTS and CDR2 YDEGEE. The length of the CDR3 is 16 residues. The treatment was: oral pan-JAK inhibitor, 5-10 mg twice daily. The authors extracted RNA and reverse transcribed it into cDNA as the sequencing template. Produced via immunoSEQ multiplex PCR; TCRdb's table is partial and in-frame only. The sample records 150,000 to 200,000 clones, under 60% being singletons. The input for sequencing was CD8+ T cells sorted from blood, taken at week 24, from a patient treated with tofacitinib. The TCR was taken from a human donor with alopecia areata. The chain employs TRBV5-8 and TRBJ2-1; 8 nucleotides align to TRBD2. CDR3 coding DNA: TGTGCCAGCAGCCCGGGGGGGCCGAGCTCCTACAATGAGCAGTTCTTC. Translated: CASSPGGPSSYNEQFF.